Listed below are T cell receptor beta chains from one sample, sequenced in a study of cytomegalovirus exposure and HLA in healthy donors. Profiled with immunoSEQ multiplex PCR; TCRdb holds only in-frame clones, not every one. The data show some 150,000 clones, approximately 84% seen once. The specimen was PBMCs. All receptors derive from a woman aged 40 to 49 in good health and CMV-seronegative. Each CDR3 is given with its conserved first and last residue. The D gene is left open where the match is weak. Rows may omit the clone size; those that give it use once, few, many or a size class.

d_call	clone_size	v_call	j_call	cdr3_aa	cdr3_nt
TRBD1	.	TRBV5-4	TRBJ2-6	CASSFSGTGGVLTF	TGTGCCAGCAGCTTCTCCGGGACAGGGGGGGTCCTGACTTTC
TRBD2	.	TRBV11-2	TRBJ2-7	CASSFGLANYEQYF	TGTGCCAGCAGCTTTGGACTAGCGAACTACGAGCAGTACTTC
.	.	TRBV19	TRBJ2-7	CASSIQGYEQYF	TGTGCCAGTAGTATACAGGGCTACGAGCAGTACTTC
.	.	TRBV7-2	TRBJ2-3	CASSLGGSGDTQYF	TGTGCCAGCAGCTTAGGAGGTAGCGGAGATACGCAGTATTTT
TRBD2	.	TRBV19	TRBJ2-1	CASSIDRAGAPYNEQFF	TGTGCCAGTAGTATAGATCGGGCGGGAGCGCCCTACAATGAGCAGTTCTTC
.	.	TRBV21-1	TRBJ1-5	CASSKARRGARGNQPQHF	TGTGCCAGCAGCAAAGCGCGCCGGGGGGCGCGGGGCAATCAGCCCCAGCATTTT
TRBD1	.	TRBV11-2	TRBJ1-1	CASSWTGGEGGEAFF	TGTGCCAGCAGCTGGACAGGGGGCGAGGGCGGGGAAGCTTTCTTT
.	.	TRBV6-4	TRBJ2-5	CASKDMDSLYKETQYF	TGTGCCAGCAAGGATATGGACAGTCTCTACAAAGAGACCCAGTACTTC
.	few	TRBV2	TRBJ1-4	CASLLDSPDEKLFF	TGTGCCAGCCTCCTGGACTCGCCGGATGAAAAACTGTTTTTT
TRBD1	.	TRBV10-3	TRBJ1-5	CAISEGDSRNQPQHF	TGTGCCATCAGTGAGGGGGACAGCCGCAATCAGCCCCAGCATTTT
TRBD1	.	TRBV28	TRBJ2-7	CASRGGTGAYEQYF	TGTGCCAGCAGGGGCGGGACAGGGGCCTACGAGCAGTACTTC
.	.	TRBV29-1	TRBJ1-2	CSVEDKWRDPNYGYTF	TGCAGCGTTGAAGATAAATGGAGGGACCCTAACTATGGCTACACCTTC
TRBD1	.	TRBV27	TRBJ2-7	CASSSSGTGISYEQYF	TGTGCCAGCAGTTCCTCGGGGACAGGGATCTCCTACGAGCAGTACTTC
.	.	TRBV7-6	TRBJ1-1	CASSLDLQSGTEAFF	TGTGCCAGCAGCTTAGACCTACAGAGCGGGACTGAAGCTTTCTTT
.	.	TRBV4-3	TRBJ2-5	CASSQDRRGQETQYF	TGCGCCAGCAGCCAAGACCGCAGGGGCCAAGAGACCCAGTACTTC
.	few	TRBV5-5	TRBJ1-3	CASSLGMEGSGNTIYF	TGTGCCAGCAGCTTAGGGATGGAGGGCTCTGGAAACACCATATATTTT
.	.	TRBV5-6	TRBJ2-5	CASSLKGYQETQYF	TGTGCCAGCAGCTTGAAGGGGTACCAAGAGACCCAGTACTTC
.	.	TRBV6-1	TRBJ1-2	CASSEQANYGYTF	TGTGCCAGCAGTGAACAGGCTAACTATGGCTACACCTTC
.	.	TRBV28	TRBJ1-5	CASSQQGFSNQPQHF	TGTGCCAGCAGTCAACAGGGTTTTAGCAATCAGCCCCAGCATTTT
TRBD2	.	TRBV27	TRBJ2-3	CASSLSHSGSTDTQYF	TGTGCCAGCAGTTTATCTCATAGCGGGAGCACAGATACGCAGTATTTT
TRBD1	.	TRBV6-6	TRBJ2-7	CASRGTESYEQYF	TGTGCCAGCAGAGGGACAGAATCCTACGAGCAGTACTTC
.	.	TRBV5-1	TRBJ2-5	CASSFNQETQYF	TGCGCCAGCAGCTTCAACCAAGAGACCCAGTACTTC
.	.	TRBV19	TRBJ2-5	CASSMRASWQETQYF	TGTGCCAGTAGTATGAGGGCTAGCTGGCAAGAGACCCAGTACTTC
.	few	TRBV9	TRBJ1-4	CASSVEGKGRSNEKLFF	TGTGCCAGCAGCGTAGAGGGGAAGGGTCGATCCAATGAAAAACTGTTTTTT
TRBD1	.	TRBV5-6	TRBJ2-7	CASSSDRVDLNEQYF	TGTGCCAGCAGCTCGGACAGGGTCGATTTGAACGAGCAGTACTTC
.	.	TRBV5-1	TRBJ1-2	CASSLTGPDGYTF	TGCGCCAGCAGCTTGACAGGCCCTGATGGCTACACCTTC
TRBD1	.	TRBV9	TRBJ2-7	CASSVASGQGVSTSAGEQYF	TGTGCCAGCAGCGTAGCATCGGGACAGGGGGTTTCGACCTCGGCAGGCGAGCAGTACTTC
.	.	TRBV7-8	TRBJ1-4	CASSRGHRNEKLFF	TGTGCCAGCAGCCGGGGACATCGAAATGAAAAACTGTTTTTT
TRBD1	.	TRBV4-3	TRBJ1-2	CASSQSRGHGYTF	TGCGCCAGCAGCCAGAGCAGGGGGCATGGCTACACCTTC
.	.	TRBV5-4	TRBJ2-4	CASSLDGRTTNIQYF	TGTGCCAGCAGCTTGGACGGGAGAACGACAAACATTCAGTACTTC
.	.	TRBV7-9	TRBJ2-5	CASSLAGVQTQYF	TGTGCCAGCAGCTTAGCGGGAGTCCAGACCCAGTACTTC
.	.	TRBV28	TRBJ1-2	CASSPPLYRNYGYTF	TGTGCCAGCAGCCCTCCTCTATACAGGAACTATGGCTACACCTTC
TRBD2	.	TRBV10-3	TRBJ2-1	CATRPSGGRGWGNEQFF	TGTGCCACCCGGCCTAGCGGAGGGAGGGGCTGGGGCAATGAGCAGTTCTTC
.	once	TRBV6-5	TRBJ2-3	CASSYSIAGTDTQYF	TGTGCCAGCAGTTACAGCATAGCGGGCACAGATACGCAGTATTTT
TRBD1	.	TRBV6-6	TRBJ1-2	CASSRDSRNYGYTF	TGTGCCAGCAGTCGGGACAGCAGAAACTATGGCTACACCTTC
.	few	TRBV29-1	TRBJ1-1	CSVTDMGEAFF	TGCAGCGTAACAGACATGGGCGAAGCTTTCTTT
.	.	TRBV4-3	TRBJ2-7	CASSQDVTAAYEQYF	TGCGCCAGCAGCCAAGATGTCACGGCGGCCTACGAGCAGTACTTC
.	once	TRBV28	TRBJ2-7	CASSLQGFSSYEQYF	TGTGCCAGCAGTTTACAGGGTTTCAGCTCCTACGAGCAGTACTTC
.	.	TRBV9	TRBJ1-6	CASSVDPSNSPLHF	TGTGCCAGCAGCGTAGACCCTAGTAATTCACCCCTCCACTTT
.	.	TRBV21-1	TRBJ2-1	CASSIGLAGLEYNEQFF	TGTGCCAGCAGCATCGGACTAGCGGGTCTCGAGTACAATGAGCAGTTCTTC
.	.	TRBV5-1	TRBJ1-2	CASSPTEPNYGYTF	TGCGCCAGCAGTCCGACAGAACCTAACTATGGCTACACCTTC
.	.	TRBV7-8	TRBJ2-2	CASSLAVVDTNTGELFF	TGTGCCAGCAGCTTAGCGGTCGTAGATACGAACACCGGGGAGCTGTTTTTT
.	.	TRBV29-1	TRBJ1-1	CSVEVGGGATEAFF	TGCAGCGTTGAAGTTGGCGGGGGGGCTACTGAAGCTTTCTTT
.	.	TRBV19	TRBJ1-1	CASSIVEGRTEAFF	TGTGCCAGTAGTATCGTGGAGGGGAGGACTGAAGCTTTCTTT
.	.	TRBV5-6	TRBJ2-1	CASSFILVDEQFF	TGTGCCAGCAGCTTTATACTAGTAGATGAGCAGTTCTTC
TRBD1	.	TRBV28	TRBJ2-7	CASSSKTGAAYEQYF	TGTGCCAGCAGTTCAAAGACAGGGGCGGCCTACGAGCAGTACTTC
.	.	TRBV5-1	TRBJ2-5	CASRTGLETQYF	TGCGCCAGCAGAACAGGGCTGGAGACCCAGTACTTC
.	.	TRBV5-5	TRBJ1-2	CASSLSGTPIYGYTF	TGTGCCAGCAGCTTGTCCGGGACACCGATTTATGGCTACACCTTC
.	.	TRBV29-1	TRBJ2-5	CSVEDPRLPSRETQYF	TGCAGCGTTGAAGATCCCCGACTCCCAAGCCGGGAGACCCAGTACTTC
.	few	TRBV15	TRBJ2-7	CATSREAGGIYEQYF	TGTGCCACCAGCAGAGAAGCAGGGGGGATCTACGAGCAGTACTTC
.	.	TRBV19	TRBJ2-1	CASSIVPGAYNEQFF	TGTGCCAGTAGTATAGTCCCAGGGGCTTACAATGAGCAGTTCTTC
.	few	TRBV27	TRBJ2-7	CASSPSPQESLYEQYF	TGTGCCAGCAGCCCCTCACCACAAGAATCGCTCTACGAGCAGTACTTC
TRBD2	.	TRBV11-2	TRBJ2-5	CASSLVGLGSETQYF	TGTGCCAGCAGCTTAGTGGGACTAGGCTCAGAGACCCAGTACTTC
.	.	TRBV7-6	TRBJ1-2	CASSPRRGPTNYGYTF	TGTGCCAGCAGCCCTCGCAGGGGACCTACTAACTATGGCTACACCTTC
TRBD1	.	TRBV18	TRBJ1-5	CASSPPGQGNQPQHF	TGTGCCAGCTCACCGCCGGGACAGGGGAATCAGCCCCAGCATTTT
.	.	TRBV4-3	TRBJ2-7	CASSQEMFADRSYEQYF	TGCGCCAGCAGCCAAGAGATGTTCGCGGACAGATCCTACGAGCAGTACTTC